This TCR beta chain was identified in a study of T cell responses to AZD1222 COVID-19 vaccine. A note on this clone: The antigen is unknown.

Regarding the study as a whole: Two doses of AZD1222 preceded a rise in Spike-specific TCR breadth and depth. Baseline serostatus was positive in only a handful of AZD1222 recipients. Clonal diversity was possibly underestimated, and the donors were mostly white British, with more females.

Produced via immunoSEQ multiplex PCR; TCRdb's table is partial and in-frame only. The sample carries about 110,000 clones, roughly 84% recorded once. Unmatched junction bases numbered 5, after V lost 3 bases and J lost 8 bases. CDR3 length: 15 residues. Germline V gene data show CDR1 as SGHRS and CDR2 as YFSETQ. The origin of this receptor is an adult in good health. The chain carries TRBV5-1 and TRBJ2-3, with 14 bases that match TRBD2. The specimen comprised peripheral blood, sampled on day 0 of AZD1222 vaccination. In DNA form, the CDR3 reads TGCGCCAGCAGCTCGGGACTAGCGGGAGATCGTACGCAGTATTTT. It yields the protein CASSSGLAGDRTQYF.